These 20 T cell receptor beta chains were all obtained from the same sample, sequenced in a study of blood T cell repertoires in COVID-19. Libraries were prepared by immunoSEQ multiplex PCR; TCRdb keeps only in-frame clonotypes and omits some of them. This table has approximately 80,000 clones, 90% appearing once. Sequencing was performed on peripheral blood. The receptors were gathered from a woman aged 50 to 60 in a cohort sampled during active COVID-19.

This clone was counted a few times. V and J are TRBV19 and TRBJ1-6; a possible D gene is TRBD1 (5 bases). Germline values: CDR1 LNHDA, CDR2 SQIVND (reference sequence). The CDR3 has 16 amino acids. V was pared by 7 bases and J by 4 bases, with 17 bases between. CDR3 DNA sequence: TGTGCCAGTACTTTTGCAGGCGGGGGGTATAATTCACCCCTCCACTTT. This codes for CASTFAGGGYNSPLHF.

The rearrangement joins TRBV12-3 or TRBV12-4 to TRBJ2-7; perhaps TRBD1 as D (6 bases). The CDR3 spans 13 residues. Deletions cut 10 bases from V and 3 bases from J, with 16 bases between. The CDR3 region is CATARGFGYEQYF. The CDR3 DNA reads TGTGCCACCGCGAGGGGGTTTGGCTACGAGCAGTACTTC.

The rearrangement joins TRBV5-1 to TRBJ2-3; the D is unclear. The CDR3 consists of 13 residues. V lost 4 bases, J lost 0 bases, and 6 bases lay in between. The germline V gene has CDR1 SGHRS and CDR2 YFSETQ. CDR3 nucleotide sequence: TGCGCCAGCAGCATCACTAGCACAGATACGCAGTATTTT. This translates into CASSITSTDTQYF. Together with reference TRBV5-1 and TRBJ2-3, the CDR3 gives the full variable domain: KAGVTQTPRYLIKTRGQQVTLSCSPISGHRSVSWYQQTPGQGLQFLFEYFSETQRNKGNFPGRFSGRQFSNSRSEMNVSTLELGDSALYLCASSITSTDTQYFGPGTRLTVL.

This clone has only one observation. The rearrangement uses TRBV5-1 and TRBJ1-1, with D tentatively TRBD1 (6 bases). Germline CDR1 is SGHRS and CDR2 is YFSETQ. The CDR3 runs to 15 residues. Trimming stripped 4 bases from V and 0 bases from J, with 13 bases between. The CDR3 coding sequence is TGCGCCAGCAGCCCCGGACAGCCCATGAACACTGAAGCTTTCTTT. Amino acid sequence: CASSPGQPMNTEAFF.

The chain combines TRBV19 with TRBJ2-5; the D gene is possibly TRBD2 (5 bases). CDR1 and CDR2 (germline): LNHDA, SQIVND (reference sequence). The CDR3 consists of 17 residues. V was clipped by 5 bases and J by 2 bases, with 21 bases between them. CDR3 region: CASSGLAIAERQETQYF. The DNA for the CDR3 is TGTGCCAGTAGTGGCCTCGCAATCGCGGAGCGGCAAGAGACCCAGTACTTC.

J is TRBJ2-7 and V is TRBV19; 9 nucleotides align to TRBD1. V lost 3 bases and J lost 5; bases outside the gene matches: 5. This CDR3 contains 14 residues. CDR1 is LNHDA and CDR2 is SQIVND in the germline V gene (reference sequence). The DNA of the CDR3 is TGTGCCAGTAGTATTAAGGACAGGGGACACGAGCAGTACTTC. Residues: CASSIKDRGHEQYF.

The rearrangement links TRBV19 to TRBJ1-4; possible D gene TRBD1, 6 bases. The CDR3 loop spans 14 amino acids. Trimming stripped 5 bases from V and 6 bases from J, with 13 bases between. Germline values: CDR1 LNHDA, CDR2 SQIVND (reference sequence). CDR3 region: CASSRGARDEKLFF. The CDR3 DNA reads TGTGCCAGTAGTCGGGGGGCGCGTGATGAAAAACTGTTTTTT.

The genes are TRBV14 and TRBJ2-3, with 8 positions matching TRBD2. The germline CDR1 and CDR2 sequences are SGHDN and FVKESK. The junction had 3 bases not matched to a gene; V was cut back by 4 bases and J by 6 bases. This CDR3 is built from 13 residues. CDR3 loop: CASSLPGGDTQYF. DNA for the CDR3: TGTGCCAGCAGCCTTCCGGGAGGGGATACGCAGTATTTT. Looking up the rest from reference TRBV14 and TRBJ2-3 gives the full variable domain: EAGVTQFPSHSVIEKGQTVTLRCDPISGHDNLYWYRRVMGKEIKFLLHFVKESKQDESGMPNNRFLAERTGGTYSTLKVQPAELEDSGVYFCASSLPGGDTQYFGPGTRLTVL.

This chain uses TRBV15 with TRBJ2-1; TRBD1 might be the D (6 bases). This CDR3 is built from 13 residues. Germline CDR1 is LNHNV and CDR2 is YYDKDF (reference sequence). The V and J ends lost 5 bases and 14 bases respectively, with 19 bases between them. The CDR3: CATSGSSGTLEFF. In DNA, the CDR3 is TGTGCCACCAGCGGTAGTTCCGGGACATTAGAGTTCTTC.

V gene TRBV9 combines with J gene TRBJ1-1; 12 bases agree with TRBD1. This CDR3 spans 17 amino acids. CDR1 and CDR2 (germline): SGDLS, YYNGEE. V lost 0 bases to trimming and J lost 6 bases; unmatched junction nucleotides: 9. The CDR3 nucleotides read TGTGCCAGCAGCGTAGGGGACAGGGGGCTTCATTCCGCTGAAGCTTTCTTT. Amino acid sequence: CASSVGDRGLHSAEAFF.

This chain connects TRBV28 to TRBJ2-5; 9 bases align to TRBD1. The CDR3 is 15 amino acids. Trimming cost V 6 bases and J 5 bases; bases outside gene matches: 10. CDR1 and CDR2 from the germline V gene are MDHEN and SYDVKM. The CDR3 loop reads CASSPRDRVVETQYF. The CDR3 DNA reads as TGTGCCAGCAGCCCTAGGGACAGGGTGGTGGAGACCCAGTACTTC. Drawing the rest from reference TRBV28 and TRBJ2-5, the complete variable domain is DVKVTQSSRYLVKRTGEKVFLECVQDMDHENMFWYRQDPGLGLRLIYFSYDVKMKEKGDIPEGYSVSREKKERFSLILESASTNQTSMYLCASSPRDRVVETQYFGPGTRLLVL.

The gene calls are TRBV19 and TRBJ1-4, with 9 bases that match TRBD1. This CDR3 has 14 amino acids. V shed 3 bases and J 7 bases; nucleotides not matched to a gene: 3. Germline V lookup: CDR1 LNHDA, CDR2 SQIVND (reference sequence). The CDR3 bases are TGTGCCAGTAGTATCGGGACAGGGCCTGAAAAACTGTTTTTT. As protein: CASSIGTGPEKLFF.

The DNA of the CDR3 is TGTGCCACCAGTGATACCTCCGAACTAGCGGGAGGCGGGTACGAGCAGTACTTC. Translation: CATSDTSELAGGGYEQYF. The chain carries TRBV24-1 and TRBJ2-7; 12 bases are shared with TRBD2. CDR1 is KGHDR and CDR2 is SFDVKD in the germline V gene. The length of the CDR3 is 18 residues. The V segment lost 3 bases and the J segment 4 bases; nucleotides outside the gene matches: 12.

This chain uses TRBV6-5 with TRBJ1-3; D is ambiguous. With 0 bases removed from V and 0 bases from J, the gap between germline ends came to 9 bases. The CDR3 totals 16 residues. Germline V gives CDR1 MNHEY, CDR2 SVGAGI. The CDR3 loop reads CASSYSTLSSGNTIYF. The CDR3 DNA reads as TGTGCCAGCAGTTACTCGACATTGAGCTCTGGAAACACCATATATTTT.

V gene TRBV11-2 combines with J gene TRBJ2-3, with D possibly being TRBD2 (6 bases). Germline V CDR1 and CDR2: SGHAT, FQNNGV. The CDR3 consists of 18 residues. Deletions cut 0 bases from V and 4 bases from J, with 20 bases between. CDR3 loop: CASSLDGLLGGGADTQYF. DNA of the CDR3: TGTGCCAGCAGCTTAGATGGCCTCCTCGGGGGAGGAGCAGATACGCAGTATTTT.

The CDR3 bases are TGTGCCAGCACCACCGAAACAGGACGCACAGATACGCAGTATTTT. Translated, it gives CASTTETGRTDTQYF. The chain uses TRBV28 and TRBJ2-3; TRBD1 might be the D (5 bases). The CDR3 contains 15 residues. Germline V lookup: CDR1 MDHEN, CDR2 SYDVKM. The V end was cut by 7 bases, the J end by 1 base, with 15 bases between.

The gene calls are TRBV15 and TRBJ1-1; 7 bases agree with TRBD1. The CDR3 covers 17 residues. Germline lookup yields CDR1 LNHNV and CDR2 YYDKDF (reference sequence). After removal of 7 bases from V and 0 bases from J, the junction contained 14 bases not matched to a gene. CDR3 in amino acids: CATTTNRGERVNTEAFF. CDR3 coding DNA: TGTGCCACCACCACCAACAGGGGCGAAAGGGTGAACACTGAAGCTTTCTTT.

J is TRBJ1-5 and V is TRBV29-1; D possibly corresponds to TRBD1 (6 bases). Looked up from germline, CDR1 is SQVTM and CDR2 is ANQGSEA. The CDR3 spans 13 residues. Trimming shortened V by 7 bases and J by 3 bases, and 13 bases separated the two germline ends. CDR3: CSAGERVNQPQHF. In DNA, the CDR3 is TGCAGCGCAGGGGAACGGGTCAATCAGCCCCAGCATTTT.

The V call is TRBV30, the J call TRBJ2-5; a weak D match, TRBD1 (6 bases). The germline V gene has CDR1 GTSNPN and CDR2 SVGIG (reference sequence). This CDR3 region has 14 residues. Trimming stripped 5 bases from V and 1 base from J, with 14 bases between. CDR3 nucleotide sequence: TGTGCCTGGGAACCCGGACAGTCCCAAGAGACCCAGTACTTC. Amino acids: CAWEPGQSQETQYF.

The V call is TRBV9, the J call TRBJ2-7, with D perhaps matching TRBD1 (8 bases). The germline CDR1 and CDR2 sequences are SGDLS and YYNGEE. The CDR3 totals 15 residues. V lost 4 bases, J lost 1 base, and 15 bases lay in between. The CDR3 spells CASSPGGTGSYEQYF. CDR3 bases: TGTGCCAGCAGCCCCGGGGGGACAGGATCCTACGAGCAGTACTTC. Drawing the rest from reference TRBV9 and TRBJ2-7, the complete variable domain is DSGVTQTPKHLITATGQRVTLRCSPRSGDLSVYWYQQSLDQGLQFLIQYYNGEERAKGNILERFSAQQFPDLHSELNLSSLELGDSALYFCASSPGGTGSYEQYFGPGTRLTVT.